This T cell receptor beta chain originates from a study of human T cells and chemical hapten exposure (dated by TCRdb to about 2021). Regarding the complete study: Libraries were pooled for sequencing, and variation in per-sample TCR yields was attributed mainly to small differences in library volumes within the pool. Peripheral blood TCR repertoire changes were tracked in vivo in alopecia patients during primary and secondary sensitization to the hapten diphenylcyclopropenone (DPC). From each blood RNA sample, both TCR alpha and TCR beta chains were sequenced. Results the study describes overall, beyond this receptor: DPC sensitization did not change the number of TCRs with a frequency above 1 in 1000, and there was no evidence of changes in global repertoire structure. After repeated subsampling, the strength of the expansion versus patch-test correlation and the threshold at which it became significant changed.

V is trimmed back by 6 bases and J by 7 bases, and the junction contains 10 bases that no gene match accounts for. Via the germline V gene, CDR1 is MNHNS and CDR2 SASEGT. The CDR3 spans 15 residues, from the cysteine through the phenylalanine. Just CDR3 DNA is preserved here, 45 bases in frame from base 1. The time point label for this specimen denotes: healthy volunteer bleed at 2 weeks. Unfractionated whole blood was collected in Tempus Blood RNA tubes, and total RNA was extracted from that blood. A few healthy volunteers were used as TCR sequencing controls and were bled at day 0, 2 weeks and 6 weeks. This clonotype was seen a handful of times. Its antigen is still unknown. No per-base quality is available; no much larger clone lies one base away. The library came from RACE. TCRdb lists the instrument as NextSeq 500. Library preparation attached unique molecular identifiers to individual cDNA molecules for quantitative, reproducible TCR counting. Turning to the authors' computational methods: Samples had a median of around 92,000 TCRs, with a range from about 20,000 to 690,600. V, J and CDR3 annotation of the TCR reads was performed with the Decombinator software suite. For the PS versus PT1 abundance plots, all samples were subsampled to the same number of TCRs (28,000). Expanded TCRs were defined as absent before sensitization and observed at least eight times at the 2-week time point. The raw public reads went through TCRdb reprocessing: fastp at Q25, MiXCR clone calling, in-frame beta chains kept. Merged by CDR3 protein, the rows form single entries marked with the most common genes and DNA. The V and J calls here are based on TCRdb, not the publication. Present in this sample are roughly 30,000 distinct CDR3 sequences, 6% to 7.5% of which were seen just once. The top ten constitute 9.9% of the sample.

Sequencing used whole blood. In this chain, TRBV6-1 is recombined with TRBJ1-5; 9 middle bases align to TRBD1. This clonotype originated in a human donor in good health. Some clones in this sample may be carry-over from other donors' samples. Here is the DNA: TGTGCCAGCAGAGAACCCGGGACAGGGCTACAGCCCCAGCATTTT. It translates as CASREPGTGLQPQHF.